A single sample gave rise to the 2 T cell receptor beta chains below, sequenced in a study of CD8+CD57+ T cells in acquired aplastic anemia. Profiles of TCR beta VDJ and CDR3 were generated from a genomic DNA template. A single record per CDR3 protein comes from TCRdb applying MiXCR to the reads. The repertoire holds 150,000 to 200,000 distinct CDR3 sequences, with approximately 43% as singletons. Source material: sorted CD4+, CD8+, or CD8+CD57+ T cells (not recorded which) from PBMCs. The receptors were gathered from a human donor in good health.

The chain employs TRBV6-5 and TRBJ2-5, with D possibly called TRBD1 or TRBD2 (7 bases each). The CDR3 is made up of 15 amino acids. V lost 2 bases and J lost 4, with 14 bases in between. Germline V CDR1 and CDR2: MNHEY, SVGAGI. This CDR3 reads CASSYLDREGETQYF. CDR3 nucleotide sequence: TGTGCCAGCAGTTACCTAGACAGGGAGGGAGAGACCCAGTACTTC.

This clonotype was seen ten or more times. This chain uses TRBV5-1 with TRBJ1-4, with D unresolved. Germline assignment: CDR1 SGHRS and CDR2 YFSETQ. V was clipped by 6 bases and J by 7 bases, with 13 bases between them. CDR3 length equals 13 residues. CDR3 DNA: TGCGCCAGCACCCTAGGAAGCGGTGAAAAACTGTTTTTT. Its protein product is CASTLGSGEKLFF.